The 4 T cell receptor beta chains presented below share a single source sample, sequenced in a study of T-cell reconstitution after alpha-beta-depleted transplantation in children. TCRbeta library preparation incorporated unique molecular identifiers. Each CDR3 protein gets one entry after TCRdb re-called the PCR reads with MiXCR. Counted here are over 120,000 distinct CDR3 sequences, roughly 8.8% occurring once; the ten biggest clones make up approximately 18%. Specimen: PBMCs, mostly from graft donor cells, collected 180 days after TCRalphabeta/CD19-depleted stem cell transplant. These receptors all come from a female patient aged 2 to 10 who had a stem cell transplant for congenital amegakaryocytic thrombocytopenia, so the T cells may come from the graft donor.

The table lists this clonotype with a few counts. The V call is TRBV20-1, the J call TRBJ2-7, with D unclear. Germline V gene sequence: CDR1 DFQATT, CDR2 SNEGSKA (reference sequence). The V gene lost 3 bases and the J gene lost 3 bases, with 12 bases spanning the gap. This CDR3 spans 13 amino acids. The CDR3 DNA is TGCAGTGCTAGGGCCCCGAGTGGCTACGAGCAGTACTTC. It encodes CSARAPSGYEQYF.

Only a few counts were recorded for this clonotype. This chain joins TRBV7-2 and TRBJ2-1; 8 bases are a match to TRBD2. The germline gives CDR1 SGHTA, CDR2 FQGNSA. The CDR3 has 16 residues. With 3 bases clipped from V and 4 bases from J, the junction kept 8 bases outside the gene matches. Written as DNA, the CDR3 is TGTGCCAGCAGCTTGGCGGGGGGCGGGTCGTACAATGAGCAGTTCTTC. Translation gives CASSLAGGGSYNEQFF.

This clonotype was seen ten or more times. V usage is TRBV5-1 and J usage is TRBJ1-4; D remains ambiguous. V lost 2 bases, J lost 0 bases, and 2 bases lay in between. Germline CDR1 is SGHRS and CDR2 is YFSETQ. The length of the CDR3 is 13 residues. Written as DNA, the CDR3 is TGCGCCAGCAGCTTTGCAACTAATGAAAAACTGTTTTTT. This encodes CASSFATNEKLFF.

The table lists this clonotype with a few counts. The V and J genes are TRBV7-6 and TRBJ2-5; unclear D gene. Trimming removed 2 bases from V and 2 bases from J, with 6 bases in between. CDR3 length equals 13 residues. Per germline, CDR1 SGHVS and CDR2 FNYEAQ. The CDR3 DNA follows: TGTGCCAGCAGCTTATACAGACAAGAGACCCAGTACTTC. Amino acids: CASSLYRQETQYF.